This T cell receptor beta chain comes out of a study of T cell responses to AZD1222 COVID-19 vaccine. The CDR3 runs 12 residues. Per germline, CDR1 MDHEN and CDR2 SYDVKM. Trimming shortened V by 6 bases and J by 8 bases, and 13 bases separated the two germline ends. Findings and caveats of the study: Clonal diversity may have been underestimated, and the donors were mostly white British, with more females than males.

Profiled with immunoSEQ multiplex PCR; TCRdb holds only in-frame clones, not every one. The profile shows approximately 100,000 clones, almost 90% of them singletons. About this clone itself: Its target is not known.

The material was peripheral blood, obtained on day 0 of AZD1222 vaccination. The chain employs TRBV28 and TRBJ1-2; possible D gene TRBD1, 6 bases. This clonotype was obtained from an adult in good health. In DNA form, the CDR3 reads TGTGCCAGCAGCCCGGGGGGGCGAGGCTACACCTTC. It yields the protein CASSPGGRGYTF.